The next 9 T cell receptor beta chains were all read from a single sample in a study of CD8 T cells in ankylosing spondylitis. TCRdb used MiXCR to reprocess the 5' RACE reads, holding one entry per CDR3 protein. The data show fewer than 500,000 distinct CDR3 sequences, about 25% seen once. Overall study findings and caveats: The study identified a TCR beta motif of under ten highly homologous variants that appeared characteristic of ankylosing spondylitis blood.

Their cognate antigens are unknown. What was sequenced was blood, either unsorted or a sorted T cell fraction (not recorded which). These receptors came from a male donor with ankylosing spondylitis.

This clonotype has more than one count but fewer than ten. The V and J genes are TRBV7-7 and TRBJ2-3, with D unclear. With 3 bases removed from V and 9 bases from J, the gap between germline ends came to 13 bases. The CDR3 covers 13 residues. Per the germline V gene, CDR1 is SSHAT and CDR2 is FNYEAQ (reference sequence). This CDR3 is CASSLGALGTQYF. The CDR3 nucleotides read TGTGCCAGCAGCTTGGGTGCCCTCGGGACGCAGTATTTT.

This clonotype was detected a few times. The chain combines TRBV15 with TRBJ2-7; D is perhaps TRBD1 (6 bases). Trimming removed 5 bases from V and 4 bases from J, with 15 bases in between. In germline, CDR1 is LNHNV, CDR2 YYDKDF (reference sequence). The CDR3 length is 14 residues. CDR3 DNA: TGTGCCACCAGCCGGTCAGGGGATGAGTACGAGCAGTACGTC. Translating gives CATSRSGDEYEQYV.

The chain carries TRBV7-2 and TRBJ2-3; 10 bases map to TRBD2. The germline V gene has CDR1 SGHTA and CDR2 FQGNSA. The CDR3 length is 14 residues. Unmatched junction bases numbered 6, after V lost 6 bases and J lost 6 bases. This chain's CDR3 is CASRWGLAFDTQYF. In nucleotides, the CDR3 is TGTGCCAGCAGATGGGGACTAGCGTTCGATACGCAGTATTTT.

The V and J genes are TRBV2 and TRBJ2-2; D uncertain. The CDR3 runs 18 residues. Germline V lookup: CDR1 SNHLY, CDR2 FYNNEI. V was cut by 4 bases and J by 1 base, with 19 bases left in between. The CDR3 spells CASSGEKGPAWNTGELFF. CDR3 sequence (DNA): TGTGCCAGCAGTGGAGAAAAGGGCCCAGCGTGGAACACCGGGGAGCTGTTTTTT.

This sequence joins TRBV7-2 and TRBJ2-6, with D maybe TRBD1 (5 bases). From germline, CDR1 is SGHTA and CDR2 FQGNSA. This CDR3 has 16 amino acids. Trimming cost V 0 bases and J 2 bases, with 8 bases left between them. CDR3 in amino acids: CASSLALGAGANVLTF. CDR3 sequence (DNA): TGTGCCAGCAGCTTAGCGCTAGGGGCTGGGGCCAACGTCCTGACTTTC.

The rearrangement uses TRBV12-3 or TRBV12-4 and TRBJ2-2, with D perhaps assigned TRBD1 or TRBD2 (5 bases each). Trimming left V 5 bases short and J 6 bases short, with 13 bases between. The CDR3 contains 14 residues. CDR3 residues: CASSPGLHAGELFF. CDR3 DNA sequence: TGTGCCAGCAGTCCGGGGCTTCACGCCGGGGAGCTGTTTTTT.

This clonotype was counted a few times. This chain joins TRBV4-2 and TRBJ2-2, with 7 bases identical to TRBD1. The CDR3 consists of 15 residues. Trimming cost V 3 bases and J 7 bases; bases outside gene matches: 8. CDR1 and CDR2 (germline): LGHNA, YNFKEQ. The CDR3 sequence: CASSHTTGANGELFF. Written as DNA, the CDR3 is TGTGCCAGCAGCCACACCACAGGGGCGAACGGGGAGCTGTTTTTT.

V usage is TRBV9 and J usage is TRBJ2-7; the match to TRBD2 covers 11 bases. Per the germline V gene, CDR1 is SGDLS and CDR2 is YYNGEE. The ends lost 2 bases at V and 5 bases at J; junction bases unmatched: 6. The CDR3 contains 15 residues. The CDR3 region is CASSVLAGGPHEQYV. In DNA, the CDR3 is TGTGCCAGCAGCGTCTTAGCGGGAGGGCCCCACGAGCAGTACGTC.

CDR3 nucleotide sequence: TGTGCCACCAGCAGAGCACACCGCAATGAGCAGTTCTTC. Translated: CATSRAHRNEQFF. The chain carries TRBV15 and TRBJ2-1; D gene uncertain. CDR3 length: 13 residues. Per germline, CDR1 LNHNV and CDR2 YYDKDF (reference sequence). V lost 1 base, J lost 6 bases, and 7 bases lay in between.